The rows below give T cell receptor beta chains drawn from one sample of a study of T-cell reconstitution after alpha-beta-depleted transplantation in children. TCRdb used MiXCR to reprocess the PCR reads, holding one entry per CDR3 protein. The repertoire includes 450,000 to 700,000 distinct CDR3 sequences, 20% to 30% of them detected once, and 36% sits in the top ten. The input for sequencing was PBMCs, taken before TCRalphabeta/CD19-depleted stem cell transplant. The receptors were sampled from a boy in the first two years of life with Wiskott-Aldrich syndrome, due to receive a stem cell transplant. Each CDR3 is given with its conserved first and last residue. The order of the fields is V gene, CDR3 protein.

V gene: TRBV24-1; CDR3 protein: CATSDSGLAINEQFF
V gene: TRBV5-6; CDR3 protein: CASSARDRDEKLFF
V gene: TRBV2; CDR3 protein: CASRETGFESYEQYF
V gene: TRBV12-3/TRBV12-4; CDR3 protein: CASSFNTAQETQYF
V gene: TRBV9; CDR3 protein: CASRREAGGATDTQYF
V gene: TRBV27; CDR3 protein: CASSPLGQGSYEQYF
V gene: TRBV27; CDR3 protein: CASSFGASGNTGELFF
V gene: TRBV28; CDR3 protein: CASGPVGAGANQPQHF
V gene: TRBV25-1; CDR3 protein: CASSQAGRSYEQYF
V gene: TRBV7-2; CDR3 protein: CASSADRAGYNEQFF
V gene: TRBV12-3/TRBV12-4; CDR3 protein: CASIFSIAGGTNEQFF
V gene: TRBV7-2; CDR3 protein: CASSSGLAQYF
V gene: TRBV10-3; CDR3 protein: CAISGEGTSGRAISYEQYF
V gene: TRBV29-1; CDR3 protein: CSVGGRSTYEQYF
V gene: TRBV10-2; CDR3 protein: CASSGLGGDSPLHF
V gene: TRBV2; CDR3 protein: CASGPDIDTQYF
V gene: TRBV18; CDR3 protein: CASSPLGTGGNYEQYF
V gene: TRBV5-1; CDR3 protein: CASSLDGGVAGELFF
V gene: TRBV18; CDR3 protein: CASSPLPSGSYNEQFF
V gene: TRBV20-1; CDR3 protein: CSARAREGYGYTF
V gene: TRBV15; CDR3 protein: CATSRDPLTDRYGYTF
V gene: TRBV5-5; CDR3 protein: CASSLASRSGELFF